This entry is about one T cell receptor (beta chain). The table lists this clone with a few counts. This receptor's antigen is unknown. Base quality data are lacking; no much larger clone is found one base away. TCRbeta CDR3 regions were amplified from genomic DNA by means of the immunoSEQ Assay, a bias-controlled multiplex PCR. On the authors' methods: The number of nucleated cells in each sample was estimated from the amplification of reference gene primers within the assay. To quantify the absolute abundance of each unique TCRbeta CDR3 rearrangement, sequence reads were collapsed and filtered. For each sample, productive Simpson clonality was calculated as the square root of Simpson's diversity index over productive rearrangements. In TCRdb, the immuneACCESS table is reduced to in-frame sequences with V and J assigned. These tables do not hold every clone; where another copy was compared, an unresolved V gene accounts for under half, and the others remain unexplained. That table supplies the V and J calls and clone size; D and trimming were determined from the DNA. In this sample the table shows approximately 46,000 clones, approximately 89% of which occur a single time. Roughly 15% of the sample goes to the ten largest clones.

In the germline V gene (reference sequence), CDR1 corresponds to SEHNR and CDR2 to FQNEAQ. Deletion took 3 bases off V and 5 bases off J, with a span of 10 bases between the germline ends. The CDR3 holds 13 amino acids from the cysteine to the phenylalanine. The only DNA kept is the CDR3, 39 bases in frame from the first base. The collaborating institutions used their own protocols to collect whole blood in K2EDTA tubes. For TCRbeta analysis, collaborator samples were shipped as frozen whole blood, as isolated PBMCs, or as DNA extracted from either sample type. The data belong to a study of blood T cell repertoires in COVID-19 (dated by TCRdb to the early 2020s). Regarding the complete study: Samples from collaborators originated in the United States, Italy and Spain and spanned both the acute and convalescent phases of COVID-19. Subjects who had been exposed to COVID-19, were actively infected with it, or had recovered from it provided the deeply sampled blood TCRbeta repertoires that made up the dataset. The samples were drawn from the first 160 participants of the ongoing ImmuneRACE study and from 1,254 subjects provided by 6 global collaborators. The material from the prospective study consisted of cDNA or gDNA derived from T cells, B-cell-depleted T cells, or PBMCs. Nearly every sample came with metadata listing a de-identified subject ID, COVID-19 status, age in years and sex. The repertoires were released in a freely available public database meant as a resource for research on the immune response to SARS-CoV-2. Where available, HLA class I and class II types were taken from metadata supplied by the sample provider and were not determined by assay-based typing. Study-wide conclusions, independent of this receptor: The quantity of clinical and demographic metadata differed by source and by participant and was supplied without curation.

The receptor chain draws on TRBV7-9 and TRBJ1-1; TRBD1 is a possible D gene, resting on 5 matching bases. This sequence was found in a man between 60 and 75 years old with active or convalescent COVID-19. The sample consisted of peripheral blood. The CDR3 reads CASSLSGGTEAFF. The DNA sequence follows: TGTGCCAGCAGCTTGTCGGGGGGGACTGAAGCTTTCTTT.